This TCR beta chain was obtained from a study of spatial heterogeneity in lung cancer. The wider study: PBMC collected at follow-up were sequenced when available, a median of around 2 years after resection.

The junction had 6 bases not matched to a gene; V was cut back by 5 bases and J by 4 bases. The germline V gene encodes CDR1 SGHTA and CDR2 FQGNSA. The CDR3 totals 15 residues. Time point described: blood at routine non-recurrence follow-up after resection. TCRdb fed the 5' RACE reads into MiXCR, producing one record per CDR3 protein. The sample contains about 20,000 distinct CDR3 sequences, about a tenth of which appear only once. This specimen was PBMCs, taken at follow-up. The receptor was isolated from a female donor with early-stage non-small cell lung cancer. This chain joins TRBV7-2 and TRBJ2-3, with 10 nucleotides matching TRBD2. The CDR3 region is CASSSSSGRADTQYF. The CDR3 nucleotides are TGTGCCAGCAGCAGCTCCAGCGGGAGGGCAGATACGCAGTATTTT.